This T cell receptor beta chain was captured in a study of spatial heterogeneity in lung cancer. Study summary: For tumor regions, TCR transcript counts showed a strong correlation with a T cell module score derived from matched bulk RNA-seq.

Germline trimming cut 5 bases from V and 6 bases from J; bases unmatched to any gene: 8. The germline CDR1 and CDR2 sequences are SGHVS and FNYEAQ. The CDR3 is made up of 16 amino acids. This clonotype was seen many times. The antigen is not known. The size of this beta chain means little, since it is a stray read in a library made for alpha chains. One entry per CDR3 protein, called by TCRdb with MiXCR from the 5' RACE reads. The top ten clones hold roughly an eighth of a sample with about 9,500 distinct CDR3 sequences, roughly an eighth of them seen once. Study-wide results and limits: Tumor mutation count correlated with how many alpha and beta TCRs expanded intratumorally.

Noted time point: sample taken at primary tumor resection. No cells were sorted before sequencing. The whole RNA sequenced was extracted from tumor, nontumor lung or frozen PBMC. The material sequenced was lung tumor tissue, taken at surgery. V gene TRBV7-6 combines with J gene TRBJ2-3; 13 bases are a match to TRBD2. The sequence was collected from a male donor with early-stage non-small cell lung cancer. CDR3 residues: CASSLGLAGTVDTQYF. Here the CDR3 DNA reads TGTGCCAGCAGCCTGGGACTAGCGGGAACTGTGGATACGCAGTATTTT.